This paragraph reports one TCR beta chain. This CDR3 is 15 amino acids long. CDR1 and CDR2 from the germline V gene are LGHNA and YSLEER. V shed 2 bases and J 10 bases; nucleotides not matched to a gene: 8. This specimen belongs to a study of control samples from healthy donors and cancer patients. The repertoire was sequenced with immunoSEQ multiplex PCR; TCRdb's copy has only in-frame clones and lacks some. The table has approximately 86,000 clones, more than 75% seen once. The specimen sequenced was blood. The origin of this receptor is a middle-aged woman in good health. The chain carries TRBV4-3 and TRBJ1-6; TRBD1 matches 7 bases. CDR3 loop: CASSQSDRVGSPLHF. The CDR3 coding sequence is TGCGCCAGCAGCCAATCAGACAGGGTTGGCTCACCCCTCCACTTT.